This is a list of T cell receptor beta chains from one sample in a study of T-cell reconstitution after alpha-beta-depleted transplantation in children. TCRdb itself ran the PCR reads through MiXCR, one entry per CDR3 protein. The table includes about 610,000 distinct CDR3 sequences, about 10% detected once. Material: PBMCs from the stem cell graft donor, obtained from the stem cell graft. The source is a human donor who donated a stem cell graft to a child with acute myeloid leukemia. Each CDR3 is given with its conserved first and last residue. The D gene is left open where the match is weak. Clone size is shown for a subset of rows, as once, few, many or a class of expanded clone.

d_call | j_call | v_call | clone_size | cdr3_nt | cdr3_aa
NA | TRBJ2-1 | TRBV30 | many | TGTGCCTGGAGTGCCAAAATCTATGAGCAGTTCTTC | CAWSAKIYEQFF
NA | TRBJ2-6 | TRBV3-1 | NA | TGTGCCAGCAGCCCCAAGAACCCTCCTGGGGCCAACGTCCTGACTTTC | CASSPKNPPGANVLTF
TRBD2 | TRBJ2-1 | TRBV6-4 | NA | TGTGCCAGCACCAGGACTAGCGCTTACAATGAGCAGTTCTTC | CASTRTSAYNEQFF
TRBD2 | TRBJ2-5 | TRBV6-2/TRBV6-3 | NA | TGTGCCAGCAGTGGGACTAGCAGGGACGAAGAGACCCATTACTTC | CASSGTSRDEETHYF
NA | TRBJ1-6 | TRBV10-3 | NA | TGTGCCATCAGTGAGCTTGGGGAAAATTCACCCCTCCACTTT | CAISELGENSPLHF
NA | TRBJ2-1 | TRBV19 | many | TGTGCCAGTAGTATAGAACTGGATCGCTACAATGAGCAGTTCTTC | CASSIELDRYNEQFF
TRBD1 | TRBJ2-2 | TRBV28 | few | TGTGCCAGCAGGACAGGGGGGCGGACCGGGGAGCTGTTTTTT | CASRTGGRTGELFF
TRBD1 | TRBJ1-5 | TRBV20-1 | few | TGCAGTGCTCGCGGGAGGGACAGACTGACGCAGCCCCAGCATTTT | CSARGRDRLTQPQHF
NA | TRBJ2-3 | TRBV20-1 | few | TGCAGTGCTAGATTCCCTTGGACTAGCACAGATACGCAGTATTTT | CSARFPWTSTDTQYF
TRBD1 | TRBJ2-7 | TRBV19 | few | TGTGCCAGTACTCCGACAGGGGTACTCTACGAGCAGTACTTC | CASTPTGVLYEQYF
NA | TRBJ2-4 | TRBV25-1 | once | TGTGCCAGCAGCGAAGACCAAGTGGCCAAAAACATTCAGTACTTC | CASSEDQVAKNIQYF
NA | TRBJ2-5 | TRBV19 | NA | TGTGCCAGTAGTATGGGGGGCCAAGAGACCCAGTACTTC | CASSMGGQETQYF
NA | TRBJ1-3 | TRBV29-1 | NA | TGCAGCGCCTTAGGACTAGCGGGTTCAAACACCATATATTTT | CSALGLAGSNTIYF
TRBD1 | TRBJ1-4 | TRBV29-1 | NA | TGCAGCGTTGTATTGTATCGTGGACAGGGGACAGAAAAACTGTTTTTT | CSVVLYRGQGTEKLFF
TRBD1 | TRBJ2-7 | TRBV27 | many | TGTGCCAGCACCCCTGGAGGGACAGGGAAGGTCGGGGAGCAGTACTTC | CASTPGGTGKVGEQYF
TRBD1 | TRBJ2-3 | TRBV7-2 | NA | TGTGCCAGCAGCCCGGACGACAGGGGGCAGTGGGCAGATACGCAGTATTTT | CASSPDDRGQWADTQYF
NA | TRBJ2-1 | TRBV10-3 | few | TGTGCCATCACCGATAGGATGAGCAGCGACAATGAGCAGTTCTTC | CAITDRMSSDNEQFF
NA | TRBJ2-2 | TRBV27 | many | TGTGCCAGCGCGGACGGGGGCGCCGCCGGGGAGCTGTTTTTT | CASADGGAAGELFF
TRBD1 | TRBJ1-2 | TRBV20-1 | NA | TGCAGTGCTAGGGGACAGGGGGGTAACTATGGCTACACCTTC | CSARGQGGNYGYTF
NA | TRBJ2-3 | TRBV12-3/TRBV12-4 | few | TGTGCCAGCAGCCTTGATTTGTCCTATACGCAGTATTTT | CASSLDLSYTQYF
NA | TRBJ2-5 | TRBV7-2 | NA | TGTGCCAGCAGCAAGACGGGAGAGACCCAGTACTTC | CASSKTGETQYF
TRBD2 | TRBJ2-5 | TRBV27 | many | TGTGCCAGCAGTTCAAGTAGCGGGGTAGGGACCCAGTACTTC | CASSSSSGVGTQYF
NA | TRBJ2-2 | TRBV6-2/TRBV6-3 | NA | TGTGCCAGCAGTTATGGGGCGCGAATTGTTCGTACCACCGGGGAGCTGTTTTTT | CASSYGARIVRTTGELFF
NA | TRBJ1-2 | TRBV20-1 | few | TGCAGTGCTAGAGAACCCCATGGCTACACCTTC | CSAREPHGYTF
NA | TRBJ1-1 | TRBV10-3 | few | TGTGCCATCAGTGAGACCCCTGACAGCGAAGCTTTCTTT | CAISETPDSEAFF
NA | TRBJ1-1 | TRBV15 | few | TGTGCCACCAGCAACCCCCGGGGGGGTCGGACTGAAGCTTTCTTT | CATSNPRGGRTEAFF
NA | TRBJ1-5 | TRBV20-1 | few | TGCAGTGCTGAGGACAGAGATAGCAATCAGCCCCAGCATTTT | CSAEDRDSNQPQHF
TRBD2 | TRBJ2-7 | TRBV4-3 | NA | TGCGCCAGCAGCCAAGATGGGGCTAGCGGGAGCCGACTCTCCTACGAGCAGTACTTC | CASSQDGASGSRLSYEQYF
TRBD2 | TRBJ2-2 | TRBV30 | NA | TGTGCCTGGAGAGCTCCACTAGCGGCCAACACCGGGGAGCTGTTTTTT | CAWRAPLAANTGELFF
NA | TRBJ2-2 | TRBV12-3/TRBV12-4 | few | TGTGCCAGCCAGACGGGACTTCTGAACACCGGGGAGCTGTTTTTT | CASQTGLLNTGELFF
NA | TRBJ2-7 | TRBV7-2 | few | TGTGCCAGCAGCCACCCCATGAACGAGCAGTACTTC | CASSHPMNEQYF
NA | TRBJ2-5 | TRBV7-8 | many | TGTGCCAGCAGCTTAGGCCCCGGAGGGAACCAGTACTTC | CASSLGPGGNQYF
TRBD1 | TRBJ2-1 | TRBV20-1 | few | TGCAGTGCCGGTCCCCCAGGGGGCTACAATGAGCAGTTCTTC | CSAGPPGGYNEQFF
NA | TRBJ1-5 | TRBV28 | few | TGTGCCAGCAGGACAGGCAATCAGCCCCAGCATTTT | CASRTGNQPQHF
NA | TRBJ2-1 | TRBV4-1 | few | TGCGCCAGCAGCCCGCACAACCCAGGGAATGAGCAGTTCTTC | CASSPHNPGNEQFF
NA | TRBJ2-7 | TRBV7-8 | NA | TGTGCCAGCAGCCTACGGGGGACGGAGGCCTACGAGCAGTACTTC | CASSLRGTEAYEQYF
TRBD2 | TRBJ2-2 | TRBV5-1 | NA | TGCGCCAGCAGCCCGGGGACTAGCGGGAGAACAACCGGGGAGCTGTTTTTT | CASSPGTSGRTTGELFF
TRBD2 | TRBJ2-3 | TRBV10-3 | few | TGTGCCATCAGTGCCAAAAAAAGTAGCGGGAGGGGCACAGATACGCAGTATTTT | CAISAKKSSGRGTDTQYF
TRBD2 | TRBJ2-4 | TRBV18 | NA | TGTGCCAGCTCACCACGCGCGGGAGAACCCAAAAACATTCAGTACTTC | CASSPRAGEPKNIQYF
TRBD2 | TRBJ2-5 | TRBV6-5 | NA | TGTGCCAGCAGTTACACTGCGGGAGAGTTTGTGACCCAGTACTTC | CASSYTAGEFVTQYF
TRBD2 | TRBJ2-7 | TRBV9 | many | TGTGCCAGCAGCCCGGGACTAGCGGAAATTGCCTACGAGCAGTACTTC | CASSPGLAEIAYEQYF
TRBD2 | TRBJ2-3 | TRBV4-2 | NA | TGTGCCAGCAGTTATCAGAGGGAGGGCCGAACAGATACGCAGTATTTT | CASSYQREGRTDTQYF
NA | TRBJ2-3 | TRBV20-1 | NA | TGCAGTGCTAGAGATAAAGGCCCTTGGGCTAGCACAGATACGCAGTATTTT | CSARDKGPWASTDTQYF
NA | TRBJ2-7 | TRBV20-1 | many | TGCAGTGCTAGAAGTGGGGGGAGCTACGAGCAGTACTTC | CSARSGGSYEQYF